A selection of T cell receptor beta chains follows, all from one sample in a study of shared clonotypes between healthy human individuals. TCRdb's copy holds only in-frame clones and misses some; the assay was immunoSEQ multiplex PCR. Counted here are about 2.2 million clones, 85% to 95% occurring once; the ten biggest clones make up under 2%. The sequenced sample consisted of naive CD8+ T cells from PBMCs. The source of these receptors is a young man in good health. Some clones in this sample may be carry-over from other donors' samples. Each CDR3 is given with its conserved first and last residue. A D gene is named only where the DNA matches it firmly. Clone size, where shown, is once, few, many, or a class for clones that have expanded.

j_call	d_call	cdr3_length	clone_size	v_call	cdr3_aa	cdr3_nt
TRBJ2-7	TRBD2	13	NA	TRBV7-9	CASSQKREYEQYF	TGTGCCAGCAGCCAAAAGCGGGAGTACGAGCAGTACTTC
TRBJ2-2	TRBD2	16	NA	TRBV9	CASSVGGRSNTGELFF	TGTGCCAGCAGCGTAGGCGGGAGGTCCAACACCGGGGAGCTGTTTTTT
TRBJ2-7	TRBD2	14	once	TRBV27	CASSPTSARYEQYF	TGTGCCAGCAGTCCTACTAGCGCACGCTACGAGCAGTACTTC
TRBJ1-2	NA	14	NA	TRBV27	CASLPIGSNYGYTF	TGTGCCAGCCTCCCTATTGGAAGCAACTATGGCTACACCTTC
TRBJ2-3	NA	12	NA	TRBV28	CASRSSTDTQYF	TGTGCCAGCAGGTCTAGCACAGATACGCAGTATTTT
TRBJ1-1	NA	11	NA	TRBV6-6	CASREGTEAFF	TGTGCCAGCAGGGAAGGGACTGAAGCTTTCTTT
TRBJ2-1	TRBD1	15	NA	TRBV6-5	CASSYEGQIHNEQFF	TGTGCCAGCAGTTACGAGGGACAGATCCACAATGAGCAGTTCTTC
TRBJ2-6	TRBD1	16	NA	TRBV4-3	CASSHGTDSGANVLTF	TGCGCCAGCAGCCATGGGACAGACTCTGGGGCCAACGTCCTGACTTTC
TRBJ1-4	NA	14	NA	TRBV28	CASSLGFSNEKLFF	TGTGCCAGCAGTTTAGGTTTCTCTAATGAAAAACTGTTTTTT
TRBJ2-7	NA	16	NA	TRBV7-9	CASSLWPQVISYEQYF	TGTGCCAGCAGCTTATGGCCACAGGTAATCTCCTACGAGCAGTACTTC
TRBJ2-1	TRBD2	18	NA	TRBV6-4	CASSDRAASSGTYNEQFF	TGTGCCAGCAGTGACCGGGCGGCGTCTAGCGGGACCTACAATGAGCAGTTCTTC
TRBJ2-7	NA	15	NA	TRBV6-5	CASSYLRQVGTEQYF	TGTGCCAGCAGTTACTTGCGACAGGTCGGTACGGAGCAGTACTTC
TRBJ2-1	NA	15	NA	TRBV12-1	CASSSTSGRGHEQFF	TGTGCCAGCAGCTCGACTAGCGGGAGGGGCCATGAGCAGTTCTTC
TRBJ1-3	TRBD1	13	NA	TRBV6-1	CASRDRPGNTIYF	TGTGCCAGCAGGGACAGGCCTGGAAACACCATATATTTT
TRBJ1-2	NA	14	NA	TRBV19	CASSTREEDYGYTF	TGTGCCAGTAGTACCAGGGAGGAGGACTATGGCTACACCTTC
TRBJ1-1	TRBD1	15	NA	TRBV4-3	CASSQENRGNTEAFF	TGCGCCAGCAGCCAAGAGAACAGGGGAAACACTGAAGCTTTCTTT
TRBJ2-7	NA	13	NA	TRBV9	CASSVEDAGEQYF	TGTGCCAGCAGCGTAGAAGATGCGGGCGAGCAGTACTTC
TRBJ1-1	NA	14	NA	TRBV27	CASSFRDPNTEAFF	TGTGCCAGCAGTTTTCGGGACCCGAACACTGAAGCTTTCTTT
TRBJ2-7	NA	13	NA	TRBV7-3	CASSSGLVGEQYF	TGTGCCAGCAGCTCCGGACTGGTGGGCGAGCAGTACTTC
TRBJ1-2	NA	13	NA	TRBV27	CASSLLADYGYTF	TGTGCCAGCAGTTTGTTGGCAGACTATGGCTACACCTTC
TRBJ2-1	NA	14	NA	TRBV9	CASSVGWGQVEQFF	TGTGCCAGCAGCGTAGGTTGGGGGCAGGTGGAGCAGTTCTTC
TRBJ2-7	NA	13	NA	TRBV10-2	CASSENRANEQYF	TGCGCCAGCAGTGAGAACAGGGCCAACGAGCAGTACTTC
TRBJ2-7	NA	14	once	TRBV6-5	CASSPRKGSIEQYF	TGTGCCAGCAGCCCCAGAAAGGGTTCGATCGAGCAGTACTTC
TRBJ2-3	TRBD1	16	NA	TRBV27	CASSDPRQGPTDTQYF	TGTGCCAGCAGCGATCCGAGACAGGGGCCCACAGATACGCAGTATTTT
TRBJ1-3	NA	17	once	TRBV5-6	CASSLVGLGRSGNTIYF	TGTGCCAGCAGCTTGGTCGGGCTGGGTAGATCCGGAAACACCATATATTTT
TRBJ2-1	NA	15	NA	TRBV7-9	CASSPWAGDYNEQFF	TGTGCCAGCAGCCCTTGGGCAGGAGACTACAATGAGCAGTTCTTC
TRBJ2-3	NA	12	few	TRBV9	CASSVNTDTQYF	TGTGCCAGCAGCGTAAACACAGATACGCAGTATTTT
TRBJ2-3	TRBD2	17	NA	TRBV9	CASSVGTSGWVADTQYF	TGTGCCAGCAGCGTAGGGACTAGCGGATGGGTCGCCGATACGCAGTATTTT
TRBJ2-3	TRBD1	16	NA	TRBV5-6	CASSLGTGVVFDTQYF	TGTGCCAGCAGCCTGGGGACAGGGGTCGTGTTTGATACGCAGTATTTT
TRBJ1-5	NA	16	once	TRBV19	CASSIVAGAVNQPQHF	TGTGCCAGTAGTATAGTGGCCGGGGCGGTCAATCAGCCCCAGCATTTT
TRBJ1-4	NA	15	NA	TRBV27	CASSLSTDSNEKLFF	TGTGCCAGCAGTTTATCGACAGATAGTAATGAAAAACTGTTTTTT
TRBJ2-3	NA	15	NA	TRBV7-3	CASSRSGGYTDTQYF	TGTGCCAGCAGCCGGAGTGGGGGTTACACAGATACGCAGTATTTT
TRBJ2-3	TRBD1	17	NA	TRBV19	CASSTLGQGASTDTQYF	TGTGCCAGTAGTACTTTGGGACAGGGGGCTTCCACAGATACGCAGTATTTT
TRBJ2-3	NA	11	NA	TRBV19	CASANTDTQYF	TGTGCCAGTGCCAACACAGATACGCAGTATTTT